The T cell receptor beta chain under discussion was sequenced for a study of shared clonotypes between healthy human individuals. Regarding the study as a whole: Incomplete sequencing of sorted subsets was indicated by rarefaction despite large depth. With several donors compared, roughly 5% of naive CD4 clonotypes were shared. As a rule, naive subsets had a larger estimated richness than memory subsets.

Assay used: immunoSEQ multiplex PCR; TCRdb lists only in-frame clones, some missing. The sample yields roughly 2.4 million clones, approximately 96% seen once. To note about this clone: The target antigen is unknown.

CDR3 length: 15 amino acids. Germline CDR1 reads SGHNT; CDR2 reads YYREEE (reference sequence). V was pared by 0 bases and J by 0 bases, with 9 bases between. Free of recent acute infections or vaccinations, the donors were healthy HIV-negative adults. The clonotype was recovered from a young man in good health. The chain uses TRBV5-4 and TRBJ1-1; no reliable D call. Sequenced input: naive CD4+ T cells sorted from blood. Specified subset: CD45RA+ positively selected. The CDR3 is CASSLDVAVNTEAFF. The CDR3 DNA reads as TGTGCCAGCAGCTTGGATGTCGCCGTGAACACTGAAGCTTTCTTT.